Here is one TCR beta chain with its context. This entry belongs to a study of blood T cell repertoires in COVID-19. In the authors' workflow: Researchers report that nucleated cell counts were estimated from reference gene primer amplification. Sequencing was performed with immunoSEQ multiplex PCR; in TCRdb, only in-frame clones are kept and a portion is missing. That table furnishes V, J and clone size, whereas the DNA furnished D and trimming. The table lists about 220,000 clones, approximately 90% of them singletons. V dropped 10 bases and J dropped 1 base, with 14 bases sitting between them. Germline V gene sequence: CDR1 KGHDR, CDR2 SFDVKD. CDR3 length: 14 residues.

The rearrangement links TRBV24-1 to TRBJ2-3, with a tentative D call TRBD1 (5 bases). Material: peripheral blood. This clonotype was obtained from a woman in her 50s with COVID-19, enrolled during active disease. CDR3 residues: CATKGKPGTDTQYF. The DNA for the CDR3 is TGTGCCACAAAGGGGAAGCCAGGCACAGATACGCAGTATTTT.